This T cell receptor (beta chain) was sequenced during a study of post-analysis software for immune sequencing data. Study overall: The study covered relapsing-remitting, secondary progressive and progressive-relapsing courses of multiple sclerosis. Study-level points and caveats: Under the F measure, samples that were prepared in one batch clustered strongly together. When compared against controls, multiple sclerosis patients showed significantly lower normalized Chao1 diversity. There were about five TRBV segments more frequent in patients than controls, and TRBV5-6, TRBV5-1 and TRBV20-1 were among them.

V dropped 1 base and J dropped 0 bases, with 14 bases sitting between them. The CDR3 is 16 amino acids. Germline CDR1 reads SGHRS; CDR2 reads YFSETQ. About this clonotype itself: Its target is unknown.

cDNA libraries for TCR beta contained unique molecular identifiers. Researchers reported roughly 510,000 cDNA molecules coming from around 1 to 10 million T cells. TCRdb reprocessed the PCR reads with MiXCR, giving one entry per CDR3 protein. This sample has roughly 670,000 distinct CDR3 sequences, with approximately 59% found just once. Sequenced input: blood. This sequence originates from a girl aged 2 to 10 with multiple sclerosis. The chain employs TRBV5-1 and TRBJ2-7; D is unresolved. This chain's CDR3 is CASSLMASRSSYEQYF. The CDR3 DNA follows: TGCGCCAGCAGCTTGATGGCCTCCCGAAGCTCCTACGAGCAGTACTTC.